The 29 T cell receptor beta chains below all came from one sample that was sequenced in a study of T cell responses to AZD1222 COVID-19 vaccine. Method: immunoSEQ multiplex PCR; TCRdb's copy keeps in-frame clones and lacks some. The table records about 160,000 clones, 90% of them present only once. The sequencing used peripheral blood, collected on day 0 of AZD1222 vaccination. Receptors were obtained from an adult in good health.

This chain connects TRBV7-2 to TRBJ2-7; 9 bases match TRBD1. CDR1 and CDR2 from the germline V gene are SGHTA and FQGNSA. V shed 1 base and J 3 bases; nucleotides not matched to a gene: 4. This CDR3 comprises 15 residues. DNA of the CDR3: TGTGCCAGCAGCTTAGACAGGGGGCACTACTACGAGCAGTACTTC. This encodes CASSLDRGHYYEQYF. The full variable domain, rest sourced from reference TRBV7-2 and TRBJ2-7, is GAGVSQSPSNKVTEKGKDVELRCDPISGHTALYWYRQSLGQGLEFLIYFQGNSAPDKSGLPSDRFSAERTGGSVSTLTIQRTQQEDSAVYLCASSLDRGHYYEQYFGPGTRLTVT.

This rearrangement joins TRBV7-9 to TRBJ2-3, with 8 bases aligning to TRBD2. The V and J ends lost 6 bases and 5 bases, in that order; junction bases with no gene match: 10. This CDR3 has 15 amino acids. CDR1 is SEHNR, CDR2 FQNEAQ, per germline (reference sequence). CDR3 DNA: TGTGCCAGCAGGTCGGGACTAGTTTCGGGAGATACGCAGTATTTT. This sequence encodes CASRSGLVSGDTQYF.

The chain couples TRBV19 to TRBJ1-1, with 10 bases matching TRBD1. Per germline, CDR1 LNHDA and CDR2 SQIVND (reference sequence). The CDR3 length is 14 residues. Trimming at V came to 5 bases and at J to 5 bases, leaving 5 bases not matched to a gene. This chain's CDR3 is CASSSTGGVTEAFF. CDR3 bases: TGTGCCAGTAGTTCGACAGGGGGCGTGACTGAAGCTTTCTTT.

As to this clone: This specimen includes other DNA sequences encoding the same CDR3. The chain uses TRBV19 and TRBJ1-5; 11 bases align to TRBD1. The length of the CDR3 is 14 residues. After removal of 7 bases from V and 2 bases from J, the junction contained 1 base not matched to a gene. Germline CDR1 and CDR2: LNHDA and SQIVND (reference sequence). CDR3 nucleotide sequence: TGTGCCAGTACGGGACAGGGGGGCAATCAGCCCCAGCATTTT. Translating it yields CASTGQGGNQPQHF.

This clone was counted once. The V and J genes are TRBV5-1 and TRBJ2-7; the D is unclear. The ends were cut back, 1 base at V and 6 bases at J, with 8 bases in the middle. Germline lookup yields CDR1 SGHRS and CDR2 YFSETQ. The CDR3 spans 12 residues. The CDR3 nucleotides are TGCGCCAGCAGCTTGCCATCTCCCGAGCAGTACTTC. Residues: CASSLPSPEQYF.

This clone was seen a few times. The chain carries TRBV9 and TRBJ2-6; D is unclear. Germline V gives CDR1 SGDLS, CDR2 YYNGEE. Trimming took 7 bases from V and 0 from J, leaving 23 bases between them. This CDR3 spans 19 amino acids. The CDR3 sequence: CASGQPTDALRSGANVLTF. CDR3 nucleotides: TGTGCCAGCGGGCAACCGACGGATGCCCTCCGCTCTGGGGCCAACGTCCTGACTTTC.

The chain links TRBV7-9 to TRBJ1-5, with 9 bases fitting TRBD1. The germline gives CDR1 SEHNR, CDR2 FQNEAQ (reference sequence). V shed 1 base, J shed 2 bases, and the junction held 0 bases outside the gene matches. The CDR3 is 15 amino acids. This CDR3 reads CASSLGTGGNQPQHF. The CDR3 DNA reads as TGTGCCAGCAGCTTAGGGACAGGGGGCAATCAGCCCCAGCATTTT. Drawing the rest from reference TRBV7-9 and TRBJ1-5, the complete variable domain is DTGVSQNPRHKITKRGQNVTFRCDPISEHNRLYWYRQTLGQGPEFLTYFQNEAQLEKSRLLSDRFSAERPKGSFSTLEIQRTEQGDSAMYLCASSLGTGGNQPQHFGDGTRLSIL.

This sequence joins TRBV21-1 and TRBJ2-5; the table's D call of TRBD1 was not tested on the DNA. TRBV21-1 is termed a pseudogene. The CDR3 has 14 amino acids. CDR3 in amino acids: CARPLQSLSETQYF. CDR3 bases: TGTGCCAGGCCCTTACAGAGTCTGTCGGAGACCCAGTACTTC.

The chain uses TRBV5-1 and TRBJ1-5; 7 nucleotides agree with TRBD1. CDR1 is SGHRS and CDR2 is YFSETQ in the germline V gene. Trimming took 4 bases from V and 8 from J; bases not matched to a gene: 9. This CDR3 spans 14 amino acids. The CDR3 spells CASSPRGRGEPQHF. CDR3 sequence (DNA): TGCGCCAGCAGCCCAAGGGGGCGCGGAGAGCCCCAGCATTTT.

V and J are TRBV7-9 and TRBJ1-4, with unresolved D. The CDR3 extends over 15 amino acids. Germline V CDR1 and CDR2: SEHNR, FQNEAQ (reference sequence). The ends were cut back, 1 base at V and 8 bases at J, with 14 bases in the middle. CDR3: CASSLVGVEGEKLFF. The CDR3 bases are TGTGCCAGCAGCTTAGTTGGGGTGGAAGGAGAAAAACTGTTTTTT.

This clone was counted at least ten times. The rearrangement uses TRBV12-5 and TRBJ1-6; TRBD1 matches 7 bases. After removal of 5 bases from V and 5 bases from J, the junction contained 6 bases not matched to a gene. The CDR3 is 15 amino acids. Per germline, CDR1 LGHNT and CDR2 FRNRAP. The CDR3 spells CASGRQGLDNSPLHF. The CDR3 region has the DNA TGTGCTAGTGGTCGACAGGGTTTGGATAATTCACCCCTCCACTTT.

The sample holds one count of this clone. The chain recombines TRBV27 with TRBJ1-6; unclear D gene. Trimming pared 5 bases from V and 6 bases from J, leaving 8 bases between. This CDR3 spans 13 amino acids. CDR1 and CDR2 from the germline V gene are MNHEY and SMNVEV (reference sequence). CDR3 nucleotide sequence: TGTGCCAGCAGTCCCCGAGTTAATTCACCCCTCCACTTT. Translation: CASSPRVNSPLHF.

The V gene is TRBV18, the J gene TRBJ2-7, with D perhaps TRBD1 (5 bases). The V and J ends lost 2 bases and 4 bases respectively, with 12 bases between them. CDR1 is KGHSH, CDR2 LQKENI, per germline. The CDR3 contains 14 residues. The CDR3 coding sequence is TGTGCCAGCTCACCAAGTCAGGGCGAGTACGAGCAGTACTTC. As protein: CASSPSQGEYEQYF.

The chain is built from TRBV27 and TRBJ1-1, with no clear D. This CDR3 has 14 residues. The germline V gene has CDR1 MNHEY and CDR2 SMNVEV (reference sequence). V lost 6 bases and J 2 bases, leaving 13 bases between the germline ends. In DNA, the CDR3 is TGTGCCAGCAGGGTAGGGTGGGCAAACACTGAAGCTTTCTTT. Its protein product is CASRVGWANTEAFF.

J is TRBJ1-2 and V is TRBV5-8; D gene uncertain. The CDR3 loop spans 14 amino acids. Looked up from germline, CDR1 is SGHTS and CDR2 is YDEGEE. The ends were cut back, 4 bases at V and 4 bases at J, with 14 bases in the middle. The CDR3 loop reads CASSGQAEIYGYTF. The CDR3 DNA sequence: TGTGCCAGCAGCGGGCAGGCCGAGATCTATGGCTACACCTTC.

CDR3 in amino acids: CASRFGSPAANEKLFF. The CDR3 nucleotides are TGTGCCAGCAGATTCGGGAGCCCTGCGGCTAATGAAAAACTGTTTTTT. The J gene is TRBJ1-4, the V gene TRBV11-2; D is unclear. Germline assignment: CDR1 SGHAT and CDR2 FQNNGV. V was pared by 6 bases and J by 3 bases, with 17 bases between. The CDR3 has 16 amino acids.

The chain recombines TRBV28 with TRBJ1-5; the D gene is possibly TRBD1 (5 bases). With 7 bases removed from V and 1 base from J, the gap between germline ends came to 14 bases. The CDR3 has 15 amino acids. The germline V gene has CDR1 MDHEN and CDR2 SYDVKM. The CDR3 DNA reads as TGTGCCAGCAAAGGTTCCGCAGGGAGCAATCAGCCCCAGCATTTT. Encoded protein: CASKGSAGSNQPQHF.

J is TRBJ2-7 and V is TRBV29-1; D possibly matches TRBD1 or TRBD2 (5 bases each). The CDR3 sequence is 14 residues long. Germline CDR1 reads SQVTM; CDR2 reads ANQGSEA. V gave up 4 bases and J gave up 1 base, with 14 bases separating them. The CDR3 sequence is CSVVSGSLSYEQYF. CDR3 in DNA: TGCAGCGTTGTCTCAGGGAGCTTATCCTACGAGCAGTACTTC.

The sample holds one count of this clone. The J gene is TRBJ2-7, the V gene TRBV9, with D perhaps matching TRBD1 (6 bases). The CDR3 sequence is 14 residues long. The germline gives CDR1 SGDLS, CDR2 YYNGEE. Trimming stripped 4 bases from V and 1 base from J, with 12 bases between. Written as DNA, the CDR3 is TGTGCCAGCAGCCCTAGGACAGAATCCTACGAGCAGTACTTC. Protein product: CASSPRTESYEQYF.

The CDR3 is CASGAGSGSSYNEQFF. Here the CDR3 DNA reads TGTGCCAGCGGAGCGGGGAGCGGAAGCTCCTACAATGAGCAGTTCTTC. This chain joins TRBV5-4 and TRBJ2-1; 7 bases map to TRBD2. CDR3 length equals 16 residues. V shed 7 bases, J shed 0 bases, and the junction held 10 bases outside the gene matches. Germline V lookup: CDR1 SGHNT, CDR2 YYREEE (reference sequence).

The CDR3 DNA reads TGTGCCAGCAGCTTAGGGGGGTATAGCAATCAGCCCCAGCATTTT. This sequence encodes CASSLGGYSNQPQHF. The rearrangement links TRBV7-6 to TRBJ1-5; D possibly corresponds to TRBD1 (5 bases). The CDR3 extends over 15 amino acids. Germline V gives CDR1 SGHVS, CDR2 FNYEAQ. Trimming cost V 1 base and J 0 bases, with 7 bases left between them.

This clone was seen once. J is TRBJ1-2 and V is TRBV21-1. TRBV21-1 is described as a pseudogene. The CDR3 spans 14 residues. The CDR3 nucleotides read TGTGCCAGCAGCAAATTCTCAGCGAACTATGGCTACACCTTC. Translation: CASSKFSANYGYTF.

This chain uses TRBV2 with TRBJ1-5, with D perhaps TRBD1 (5 bases). V lost 6 bases and J 4 bases, leaving 16 bases between the germline ends. Germline CDR1 is SNHLY and CDR2 is FYNNEI. CDR3 size: 15 residues. The CDR3 reads CASSEGPAGNQPQHF. CDR3 nucleotide sequence: TGTGCCAGCAGCGAGGGACCGGCGGGTAATCAGCCCCAGCATTTT.

The chain is built from TRBV7-8 and TRBJ2-7; tentative D call: TRBD2 (6 bases). Trimming took 4 bases from V and 3 from J, leaving 16 bases between them. In germline, CDR1 is SGHVS, CDR2 FQNEAQ. The CDR3 is 15 residues long. The CDR3 nucleotides are TGTGCCAGCAGCTCCATGGGGGGATACCACTACGAGCAGTACTTC. This gives the protein CASSSMGGYHYEQYF.

The chain carries TRBV28 and TRBJ1-2; D not certain. The V and J ends lost 5 bases and 4 bases respectively, with 11 bases between them. Germline CDR1 reads MDHEN; CDR2 reads SYDVKM. This CDR3 has 13 residues. Here the CDR3 DNA reads TGTGCCAGCAGTCTCCTCCACAGCTATGGCTACACCTTC. This gives the protein CASSLLHSYGYTF.

The chain links TRBV6-4 to TRBJ1-5; unclear D gene. Germline V gene lookup returns CDR1 MRHNA and CDR2 SNTAGT. The V and J ends lost 3 bases and 4 bases respectively, with 7 bases between them. This CDR3 comprises 13 residues. The DNA of the CDR3 is TGTGCCAGCAGTGAGTTTCAGAATCAGCCCCAGCATTTT. It translates to CASSEFQNQPQHF.

The chain couples TRBV27 to TRBJ2-5; possible D gene TRBD2, 5 bases. Germline loops: CDR1 MNHEY, CDR2 SMNVEV (reference sequence). The CDR3 sequence is 13 residues long. V shed 8 bases and J shed 4 bases, with 14 bases lying between them. DNA for the CDR3: TGTGCCAGCGCTTCCCCCCGGGGAGAGACCCAGTACTTC. The encoded protein is CASASPRGETQYF.

Only one count was recorded for this clone. V gene TRBV18 combines with J gene TRBJ1-6; the match to TRBD1 covers 7 bases. The CDR3 loop spans 14 amino acids. Per germline, CDR1 KGHSH and CDR2 LQKENI. Trimming removed 4 bases from V and 6 bases from J; junction bases left unmatched: 3. The CDR3 DNA reads TGTGCCAGCTCACAGGACAGGATTAATTCACCCCTCCACTTT. Translating gives CASSQDRINSPLHF. Supplemented by reference TRBV18 and TRBJ1-6, the full variable domain reads NAGVMQNPRHLVRRRGQEARLRCSPMKGHSHVYWYRQLPEEGLKFMVYLQKENIIDESGMPKERFSAEFPKEGPSILRIQQVVRGDSAAYFCASSQDRINSPLHFGNGTRLTVT.

The genes are TRBV18 and TRBJ2-7; D gene ambiguous. Trimming stripped 4 bases from V and 7 bases from J, with 14 bases between. CDR1 is KGHSH, CDR2 LQKENI, per germline. There are 13 residues in the CDR3. Here the CDR3 reads CASSRGERGEQYF. The CDR3 DNA follows: TGTGCCAGCTCACGTGGGGAACGTGGGGAGCAGTACTTC.